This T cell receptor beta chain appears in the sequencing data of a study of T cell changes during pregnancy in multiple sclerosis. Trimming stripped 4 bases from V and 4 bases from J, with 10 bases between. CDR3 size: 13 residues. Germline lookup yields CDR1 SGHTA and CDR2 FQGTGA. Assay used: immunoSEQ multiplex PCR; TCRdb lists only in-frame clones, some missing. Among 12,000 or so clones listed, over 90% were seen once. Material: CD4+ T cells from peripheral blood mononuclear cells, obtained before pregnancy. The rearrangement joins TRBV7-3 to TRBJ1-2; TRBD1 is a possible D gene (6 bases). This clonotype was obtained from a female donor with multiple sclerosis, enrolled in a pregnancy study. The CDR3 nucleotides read TGTGCCAGCAGCTCAAGGGGGGGCTATGGCTACACCTTC. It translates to CASSSRGGYGYTF. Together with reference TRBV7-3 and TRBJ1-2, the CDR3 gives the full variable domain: GAGVSQTPSNKVTEKGKYVELRCDPISGHTALYWYRQSLGQGPEFLIYFQGTGAADDSGLPNDRFFAVRPEGSVSTLKIQRTERGDSAVYLCASSSRGGYGYTFGSGTRLTVV.